These 2 T cell receptor beta chains came from one sample sequenced in a study of blood T cells in healthy people across ages. PCR was performed a second time for about 6 to 12 cycles using a sample-barcoded 5' primer and a J-beta primer mix. TCRdb recomputed calls from the 5' RACE reads with MiXCR, one row per CDR3 protein. The table lists about 800,000 distinct CDR3 sequences, about 25% of them singletons. These data were also reused for a study on T cells of mothers and their children.

The sample comprised blood. Receptors originate from a boy younger than 18 in good health.

The chain is built from TRBV7-2 and TRBJ2-6; D unclear. This CDR3 spans 17 amino acids. Per germline, CDR1 SGHTA and CDR2 FQGNSA. Trimming removed 1 base from V and 0 bases from J, with 10 bases in between. The CDR3 DNA follows: TGTGCCAGCAGCTTAGGCATCCGGTACTCTGGGGCCAACGTCCTGACTTTC. Protein sequence: CASSLGIRYSGANVLTF.

The CDR3 DNA is TGTGCCAGTAGTATAGGACCGAGCTCTGGAAACACCATATATTTT. This encodes CASSIGPSSGNTIYF. The chain combines TRBV19 with TRBJ1-3; D unresolved. The CDR3 is 15 amino acids. Germline CDR1 is LNHDA and CDR2 is SQIVND (reference sequence). V was pared by 1 base and J by 0 bases, with 7 bases between.